This T cell receptor (beta chain) comes out of a study of cytomegalovirus exposure and HLA in healthy donors. Primers: 60 Vbeta forward and 13 Jbeta reverse. Sequenced by immunoSEQ multiplex PCR; TCRdb stores in-frame clones only, minus some. The sample contains about 200,000 clones, about 80% of which appear only once. Sequencing was done on a sample of PBMCs. The TCR sequence derives from a male donor in good health and CMV-seronegative.

The CDR3 bases are TGTGCCAGCAGTTTCAGGTCCTCCTACGAGCAGTACTTC. This sequence encodes CASSFRSSYEQYF. The rearrangement links TRBV28 to TRBJ2-7, with D unclear. Germline loops: CDR1 MDHEN, CDR2 SYDVKM. Deletions cut 3 bases from V and 0 bases from J, with 6 bases between. The CDR3 is 13 amino acids. Together with reference TRBV28 and TRBJ2-7, the CDR3 gives the full variable domain: DVKVTQSSRYLVKRTGEKVFLECVQDMDHENMFWYRQDPGLGLRLIYFSYDVKMKEKGDIPEGYSVSREKKERFSLILESASTNQTSMYLCASSFRSSYEQYFGPGTRLTVT.